The present entry profiles one TCR beta chain with its context. Its target is unknown. TRB cDNA was prepared as libraries by UMI-labeled 5' RACE. From the 5' RACE reads, TCRdb lists one entry per CDR3 protein and no DNA. In total, the table holds tens of thousands of distinct CDR3 sequences. These data originate in a study of CXCR3-negative and CXCR3-positive naive CD8 T cells. General study points: CXCR3-positive naive cells carried more hydrophobic TRB CDR3s than CXCR3-negative ones.

The length of the CDR3 is 16 residues. Germline CDR1 and CDR2: SGHTA and FQGTGA. The rearrangement joins TRBV7-3 to TRBJ2-1; TCRdb returns TRBD2, unconfirmable since there is no DNA. The specimen sequenced was naive CXCR3+ CD8+ T cells from blood. The subset here: CD45RO-CCR7+CD27+CD95- naive CD8+ T cells expressing CXCR3 (TNR3+). The clonotype was recovered from a human donor in good health. Some clones in this sample may be carry-over from other donors' samples. CDR3 residues: CASSLEASGGYNEQFF.